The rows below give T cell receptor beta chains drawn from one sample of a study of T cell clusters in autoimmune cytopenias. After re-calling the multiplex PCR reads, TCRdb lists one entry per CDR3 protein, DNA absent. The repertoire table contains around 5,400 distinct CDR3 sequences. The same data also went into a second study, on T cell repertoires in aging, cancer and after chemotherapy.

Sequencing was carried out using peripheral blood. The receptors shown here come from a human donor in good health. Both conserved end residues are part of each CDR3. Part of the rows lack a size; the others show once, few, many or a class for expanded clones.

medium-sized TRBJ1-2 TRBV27 CASSRRQASYGYTF
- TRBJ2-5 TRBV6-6 CASSDKNRGPYNEQFF
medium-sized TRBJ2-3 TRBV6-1 CASKRGETDTQYF
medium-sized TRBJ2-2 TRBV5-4 CASSLNALPGELFF
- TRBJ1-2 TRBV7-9 CASSPREQGNYGYTF
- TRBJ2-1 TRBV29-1 CSGLAGDGEQFF
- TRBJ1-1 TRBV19 CASSIVGQKNTEAFF
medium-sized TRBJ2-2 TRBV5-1 CASSSRQGRAGELFF
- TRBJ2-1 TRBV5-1 CASSLPDGGDEQFF
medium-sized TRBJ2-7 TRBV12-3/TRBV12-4 CAISSDRTAEQYF
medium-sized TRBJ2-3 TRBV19 CASSGTGAYTDTQYF
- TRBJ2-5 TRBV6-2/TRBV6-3 CASSGQAGETQYF
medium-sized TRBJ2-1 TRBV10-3 CAIRRRDEQFF
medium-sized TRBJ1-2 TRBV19 CASGQIKHGYTF
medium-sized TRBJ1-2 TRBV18 CASSPQRSRDGYGYTF
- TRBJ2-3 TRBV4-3 CASSPSGTVGDTQYF
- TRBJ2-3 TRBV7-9 CASSPDTDTQYF